Shown below are 5 T cell receptor beta chains from a single sample sequenced in a study of blood T cells in healthy people across ages. Sample-barcoded 5' priming and a J-beta primer mix drove a second PCR of about 7 to 11 cycles. TCRdb fed the 5' RACE reads into MiXCR, producing one record per CDR3 protein. The sample records 550,000 to 750,000 distinct CDR3 sequences, roughly 21% being singletons. The sequencing input was blood. The receptors were gathered from an older man in good health.

The chain employs TRBV15 and TRBJ2-2; D remains unclear. This CDR3 has 13 residues. V was clipped by 1 base and J by 5 bases, with 5 bases between them. Germline V gene lookup returns CDR1 LNHNV and CDR2 YYDKDF (reference sequence). The CDR3 is CATSRGETGELFF. The CDR3 DNA reads as TGTGCCACCAGCAGAGGAGAGACCGGGGAGCTGTTTTTT.

This chain uses TRBV20-1 with TRBJ1-5; tentatively, D is TRBD1 (5 bases). V lost 3 bases and J lost 3, with 15 bases in between. This CDR3 is 15 amino acids long. Germline V CDR1 and CDR2: DFQATT, SNEGSKA (reference sequence). The CDR3 DNA is TGCAGTGCTAGCTCAGGGACGGGTAACAATCAGCCCCAGCATTTT. Its translation is CSASSGTGNNQPQHF.

The V call is TRBV5-6, the J call TRBJ2-1; D not resolved. The V end was cut by 0 bases, the J end by 1 base, with 8 bases between. The length of the CDR3 is 15 residues. CDR1 and CDR2 from the germline V gene are SGHDT and YYEEEE. The CDR3 bases are TGTGCCAGCAGCTTGGTAGGGAATTCCTACAATGAGCAGTTCTTC. Residues: CASSLVGNSYNEQFF.

Remarks on this clonotype: A junction boundary mismatches the germline segment, possibly from a read error. V and J are TRBV20-1 and TRBJ2-3; 9 positions match TRBD2. The CDR3 extends over 11 amino acids. CDR1 is DFQATT and CDR2 is SNEGSKA in the germline V gene (reference sequence). The CDR3 nucleotides read TGCAGTGCTCTTCTCCTAGCGGGGAGTTCATTT. This gives the protein CSALLLAGSSF.

This clonotype was seen a few times. The chain joins TRBV7-9 to TRBJ2-3; 15 bases agree with TRBD2. The CDR3 spans 18 residues. Germline CDR1 reads SEHNR; CDR2 reads FQNEAQ (reference sequence). V lost 5 bases and J lost 5; bases outside the gene matches: 11. The DNA for the CDR3 is TGTGCCAGCAGCAGGACTAGCGGGAGGGCCGGTCGTCAAGATACGCAGTATTTT. Encoded protein: CASSRTSGRAGRQDTQYF.